This paragraph covers one TCR beta chain sequence. This clonotype was observed a single time. The target of this receptor is not known. Base quality data are lacking; no much larger clone is found one base away. Receptor libraries were prepared by 5' RACE. A second about 6 to 11 cycle PCR used a sample-barcoded 5' primer and a J-beta primer mix. A template-switch 5' adaptor carrying 12 random nucleotides introduced a unique molecular identifier onto each TCR beta cDNA molecule. Each sample yielded at least 2.5 million CDR3-containing paired-end reads. All of the RNA was converted into first-strand cDNA using the Mint cDNA synthesis kit, with a TRBC-specific oligonucleotide serving as the primer. All cDNA was treated with uracil-DNA glycosylase and then went through a first 18-cycle PCR with the universal primers M1SS and BC2_uni_R. The paper's data handling went like this. Normalization of each sample was performed by random selection of 1 million high-quality reads, each carrying a distinct molecular identifier. Reads with shared molecular identifiers were discarded instead of being binned into consensus sequences. MiTCR, run with a Q25 quality threshold and the strictest error-elimination algorithm, handled CDR3 identification, clonotype clustering and error correction. A nonparametric unseen species model with Euler transformation was used to estimate lower-bound total TCR beta diversity. TCRdb reworked the public reads: Q25 trimming with fastp, MiXCR clone assembly, productive beta chains retained. Rows with one shared CDR3 protein collapse into an entry with the most common genes and DNA. The V and J calls shown here were made by TCRdb, not taken from the authors' results. Recorded for this sample are around 1,900,000 distinct CDR3 sequences; 35% to 50% of them occurred a single time. The ten largest clonotypes hold about 23% of the sample.

This entry comes from a study of blood T cells in healthy people across ages (dated by TCRdb to 2014 to 2015). For context, the study as a whole: Template switching captured roughly one uniquely barcoded TCR beta cDNA molecule per two T cells in model experiments. The study analyzed two additional independent replicas of 1 million unique cDNA reads from the same blood draw for two donors, one aged 18 to 30 and one aged 80 or older. Donors of different ages were randomly distributed across sequencing lanes to avoid experimental bias. To track age-related changes in TCR beta repertoire diversity, the study relied on deep sequencing normalized with unique cDNA molecular identifiers. Donors were grouped into four age groups: young (average roughly 17 years), middle-aged (around 39), aged (around 62) and long-lived (just over 80).

Overall results and qualifications from the work: As age increased, observed TCR beta diversity per million T cells dropped in a roughly linear way, and a significant reduction was already evident by age around 41. Estimates of total diversity based on one million sequenced T cells were regarded as lower bounds and as underestimates. Since profiling was done on bulk unsorted PBMCs, naive and antigen-experienced compartments could not be conclusively compared. Donor CMV infection status was unknown, potentially confounding age-related changes in expanded clonotypes. A strong correlation was found between observed TCR beta diversity and the percentage of naive T cells measured by flow cytometry. The long-lived group showed more naive CD4+ T cells, fewer expanded clones and increased TCR diversity than the aged group, suggesting age selection.

The donors were roughly 40 Caucasian individuals from Russia, aged roughly 6 to 100 years, who were systemically healthy. Roughly 9 milliliters of peripheral blood were drawn from each donor into EDTA-treated Vacutainer tubes. Ficoll-Paque density-gradient centrifugation was used to isolate PBMCs, with at least 7 million obtained per sample. Total RNA, at least 5 micrograms per sample, was extracted from PBMCs with Trizol reagent. For every donor, an aliquot of PBMCs went through flow cytometry to measure the percentages of naive CD45RAhigh/CD27high T cells. The CDR3 runs 14 residues from the cysteine to the phenylalanine. Here the CDR3 DNA is all that survives: 42 bases in frame from base 1. V has 8 bases trimmed and J has 5 bases trimmed; junction bases matching no gene number 7. From the germline V gene (reference sequence), CDR1 is LNHDA and CDR2 is SQIVND.

Sequenced: blood. The sequence was obtained from a human donor in good health. The chain is assembled from TRBV19 and TRBJ2-5; TRBD2 matches 11 bases in the middle. CDR3 region: CASARTSGRETQYF. The DNA sequence is TGTGCCAGTGCCCGGACTAGCGGGCGGGAGACCCAGTACTTC.